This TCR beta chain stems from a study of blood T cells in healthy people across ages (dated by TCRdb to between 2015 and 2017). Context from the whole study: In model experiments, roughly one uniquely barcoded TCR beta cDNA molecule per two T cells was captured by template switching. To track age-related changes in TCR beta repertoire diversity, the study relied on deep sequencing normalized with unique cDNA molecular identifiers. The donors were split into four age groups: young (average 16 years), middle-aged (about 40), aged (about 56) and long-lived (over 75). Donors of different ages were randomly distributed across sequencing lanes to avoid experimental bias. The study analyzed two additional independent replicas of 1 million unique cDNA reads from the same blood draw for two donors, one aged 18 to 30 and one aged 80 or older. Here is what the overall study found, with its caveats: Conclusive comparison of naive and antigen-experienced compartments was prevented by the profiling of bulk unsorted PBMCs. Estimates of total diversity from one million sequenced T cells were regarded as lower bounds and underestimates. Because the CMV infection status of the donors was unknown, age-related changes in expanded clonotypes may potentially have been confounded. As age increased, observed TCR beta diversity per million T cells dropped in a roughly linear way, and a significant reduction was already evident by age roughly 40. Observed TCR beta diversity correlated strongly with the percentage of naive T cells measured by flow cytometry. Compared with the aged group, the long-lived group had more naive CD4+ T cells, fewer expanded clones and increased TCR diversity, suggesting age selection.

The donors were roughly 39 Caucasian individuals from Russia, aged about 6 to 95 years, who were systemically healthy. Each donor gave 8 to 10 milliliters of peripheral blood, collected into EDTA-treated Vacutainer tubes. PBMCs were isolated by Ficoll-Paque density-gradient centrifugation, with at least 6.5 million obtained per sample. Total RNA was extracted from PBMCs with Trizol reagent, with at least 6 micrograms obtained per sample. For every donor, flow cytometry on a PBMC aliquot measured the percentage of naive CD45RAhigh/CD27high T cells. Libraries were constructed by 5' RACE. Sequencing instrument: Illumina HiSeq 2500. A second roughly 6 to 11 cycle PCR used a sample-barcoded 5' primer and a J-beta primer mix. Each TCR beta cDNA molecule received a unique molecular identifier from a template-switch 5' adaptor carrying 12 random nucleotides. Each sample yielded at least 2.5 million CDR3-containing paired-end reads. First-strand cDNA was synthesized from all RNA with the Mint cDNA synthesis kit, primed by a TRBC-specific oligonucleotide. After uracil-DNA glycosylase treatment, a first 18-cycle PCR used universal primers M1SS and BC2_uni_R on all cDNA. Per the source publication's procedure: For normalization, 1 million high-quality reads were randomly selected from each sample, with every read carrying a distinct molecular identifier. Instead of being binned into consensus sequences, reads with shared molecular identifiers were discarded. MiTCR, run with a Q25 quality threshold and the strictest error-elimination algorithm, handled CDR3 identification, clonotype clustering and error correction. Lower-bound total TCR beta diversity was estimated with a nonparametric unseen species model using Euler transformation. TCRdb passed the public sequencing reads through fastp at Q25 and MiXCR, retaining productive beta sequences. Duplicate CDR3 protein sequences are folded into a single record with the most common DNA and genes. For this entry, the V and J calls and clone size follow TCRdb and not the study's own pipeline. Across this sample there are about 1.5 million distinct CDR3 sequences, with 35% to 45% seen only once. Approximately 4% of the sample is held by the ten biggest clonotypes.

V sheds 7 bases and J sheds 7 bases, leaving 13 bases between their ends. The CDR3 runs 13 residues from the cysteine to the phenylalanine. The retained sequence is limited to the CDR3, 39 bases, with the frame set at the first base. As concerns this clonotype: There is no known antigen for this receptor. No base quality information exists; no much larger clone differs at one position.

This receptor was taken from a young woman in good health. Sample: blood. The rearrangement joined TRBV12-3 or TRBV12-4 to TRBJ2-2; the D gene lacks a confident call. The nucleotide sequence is TGTGCCAGCACCTTTAAGGGAAACGGGGAGCTGTTTTTT. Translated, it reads CASTFKGNGELFF.